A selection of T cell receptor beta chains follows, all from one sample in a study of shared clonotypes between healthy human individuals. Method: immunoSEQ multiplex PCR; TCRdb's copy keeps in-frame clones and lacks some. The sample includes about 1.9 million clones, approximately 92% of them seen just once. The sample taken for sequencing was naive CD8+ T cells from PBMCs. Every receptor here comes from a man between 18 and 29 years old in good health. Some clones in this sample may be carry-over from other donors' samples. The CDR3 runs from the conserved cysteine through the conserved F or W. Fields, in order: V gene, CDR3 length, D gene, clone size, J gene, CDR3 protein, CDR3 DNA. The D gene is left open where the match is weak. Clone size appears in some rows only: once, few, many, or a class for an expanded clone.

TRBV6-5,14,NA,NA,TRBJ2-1,CASRRQVGANEQFF,TGTGCCAGCCGAAGACAGGTCGGGGCCAATGAGCAGTTCTTC
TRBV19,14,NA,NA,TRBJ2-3,CATRGTPKADTQYF,TGTGCCACCCGAGGGACTCCTAAAGCAGATACGCAGTATTTT
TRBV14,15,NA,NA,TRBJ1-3,CASSQDRGSGNTIYF,TGTGCCAGCAGCCAAGATAGGGGATCAGGAAACACCATATATTTT
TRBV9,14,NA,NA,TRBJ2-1,CASGGAAIYNEQFF,TGTGCCAGCGGAGGGGCAGCCATTTACAATGAGCAGTTCTTC
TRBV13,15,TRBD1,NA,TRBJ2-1,CASRPGTGMSDEQFF,TGTGCCAGCAGGCCCGGGACAGGGATGTCGGATGAGCAGTTCTTC
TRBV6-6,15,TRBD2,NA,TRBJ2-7,CASRNLAGVAYEQYF,TGTGCCAGCAGAAATCTAGCGGGAGTTGCCTACGAGCAGTACTTC
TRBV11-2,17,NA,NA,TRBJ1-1,CASSFVRGRRGNTEAFF,TGTGCCAGCAGCTTCGTTCGCGGGCGTCGGGGTAACACTGAAGCTTTCTTT
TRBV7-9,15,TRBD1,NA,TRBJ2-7,CASSLGTGMLVEQYF,TGTGCCAGCAGCTTAGGGACAGGGATGTTGGTCGAGCAGTACTTC
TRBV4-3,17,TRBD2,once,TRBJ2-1,CASSQDTRLAGYNEQFF,TGCGCCAGCAGCCAAGATACGCGGCTAGCGGGTTACAATGAGCAGTTCTTC
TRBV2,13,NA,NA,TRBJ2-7,CASSDAGSYEQYF,TGTGCCAGCAGTGACGCAGGGTCTTACGAGCAGTACTTC
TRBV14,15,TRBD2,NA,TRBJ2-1,CASSWTSGIYNEQFF,TGTGCCAGCAGTTGGACTAGCGGGATCTACAATGAGCAGTTCTTC
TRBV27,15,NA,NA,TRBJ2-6,CASSLVHSGANVLTF,TGTGCCAGCAGCTTAGTCCACTCTGGGGCCAACGTCCTGACTTTC
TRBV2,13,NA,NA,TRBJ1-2,CASSEDIPEGYTF,TGTGCCAGCAGTGAAGACATACCGGAAGGCTACACCTTC
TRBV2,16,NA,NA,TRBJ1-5,CASSDLSGGSNQPQHF,TGTGCCAGCAGTGACCTCTCTGGGGGTAGCAATCAGCCCCAGCATTTT
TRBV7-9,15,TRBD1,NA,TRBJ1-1,CASSPRTGSSTEAFF,TGTGCCAGCAGCCCTAGGACAGGGAGCTCAACTGAAGCTTTCTTT
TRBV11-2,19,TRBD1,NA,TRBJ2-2,CASRSRTGGGYPNTGELFF,TGTGCCAGCAGGAGTCGCACAGGGGGCGGGTACCCGAACACCGGGGAGCTGTTTTTT
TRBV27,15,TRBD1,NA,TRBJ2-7,CASSMTRGQGYEQYF,TGTGCCAGCAGTATGACGCGGGGACAGGGGTACGAGCAGTACTTC
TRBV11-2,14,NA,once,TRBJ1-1,CASSLWTGYTEAFF,TGTGCCAGCAGCTTATGGACGGGGTACACTGAAGCTTTCTTT
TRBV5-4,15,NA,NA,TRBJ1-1,CASSLNRGMNTEAFF,TGTGCCAGCAGCTTGAACCGGGGGATGAACACTGAAGCTTTCTTT
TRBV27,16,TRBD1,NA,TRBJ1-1,CASREFPGQGNTEAFF,TGTGCCAGCAGGGAATTCCCGGGACAGGGGAACACTGAAGCTTTCTTT
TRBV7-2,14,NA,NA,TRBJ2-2,CASSRRGSLGELFF,TGTGCCAGCAGCCGCAGGGGTTCATTGGGGGAGCTGTTTTTT
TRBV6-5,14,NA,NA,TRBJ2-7,CASSYGSQTYEQYF,TGTGCCAGCAGTTACGGCAGCCAGACCTACGAGCAGTACTTC
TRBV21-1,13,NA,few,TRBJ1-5,CANTNWGSQPQHF,TGTGCCAACACGAACTGGGGCAGTCAGCCCCAGCATTTT
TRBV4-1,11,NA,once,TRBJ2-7,CASSQGVVQYF,TGCGCCAGCAGCCAGGGGGTGGTGCAGTACTTC
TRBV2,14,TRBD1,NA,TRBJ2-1,CASIRDRGLFEQFF,TGTGCCAGCATTAGGGACAGGGGGCTTTTTGAGCAGTTCTTC
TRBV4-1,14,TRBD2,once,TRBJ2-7,CASSRVAGAHEQYF,TGCGCCAGCAGCCGAGTAGCGGGAGCCCACGAGCAGTACTTC
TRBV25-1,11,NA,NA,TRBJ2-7,CASSRDYEQYF,TGTGCCAGCAGCCGGGACTACGAGCAGTACTTC
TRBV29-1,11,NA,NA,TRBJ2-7,CSVVLGYEQYF,TGCAGCGTTGTGTTGGGGTACGAGCAGTACTTC
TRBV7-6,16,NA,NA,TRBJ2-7,CASSPANSPHSYEQYF,TGTGCCAGCAGCCCCGCCAATTCACCCCACTCCTACGAGCAGTACTTC
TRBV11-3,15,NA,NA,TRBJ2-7,CASSLSGELDYEQYF,TGTGCCAGCAGCTTATCTGGGGAGCTGGACTACGAGCAGTACTTC
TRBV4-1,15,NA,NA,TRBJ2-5,CASSQDRTGDETQYF,TGCGCCAGCAGCCAAGATCGCACGGGAGACGAGACCCAGTACTTC
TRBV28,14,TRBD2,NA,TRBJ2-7,CASSFLASGYEQYF,TGTGCCAGCAGTTTTCTTGCTAGCGGCTACGAGCAGTACTTC
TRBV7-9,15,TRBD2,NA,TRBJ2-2,CASSFTSGTAGELFF,TGTGCCAGCAGCTTTACTAGCGGGACGGCCGGGGAGCTGTTTTTT
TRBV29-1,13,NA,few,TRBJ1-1,CSGWTAMNTEAFF,TGCAGCGGATGGACAGCTATGAACACTGAAGCTTTCTTT
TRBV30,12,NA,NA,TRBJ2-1,CAWGHIGNEQFF,TGTGCCTGGGGTCATATAGGCAATGAGCAGTTCTTC
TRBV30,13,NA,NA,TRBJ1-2,CAWSLGASGSYTF,TGTGCCTGGAGCCTGGGGGCGAGCGGCTCCTACACCTTC
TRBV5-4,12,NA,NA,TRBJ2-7,CASSFGGAEQYF,TGTGCCAGCAGCTTCGGAGGGGCCGAGCAGTACTTC
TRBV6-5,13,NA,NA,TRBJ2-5,CASTPGETETQYF,TGTGCCAGCACCCCCGGGGAGACAGAGACCCAGTACTTC
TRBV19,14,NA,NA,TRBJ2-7,CASSMLMGGYEQYF,TGTGCCAGTAGTATGTTGATGGGGGGCTACGAGCAGTACTTC
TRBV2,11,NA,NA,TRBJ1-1,CARYKNTEAFF,TGTGCCAGATACAAGAACACTGAAGCTTTCTTT
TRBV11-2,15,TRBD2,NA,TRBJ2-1,CASSLVPAGGNEQFF,TGTGCCAGCAGCTTAGTTCCAGCGGGAGGCAATGAGCAGTTCTTC
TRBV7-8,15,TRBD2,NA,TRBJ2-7,CASSLFGAGVYEQYF,TGTGCCAGCAGTTTATTCGGCGCGGGAGTCTACGAGCAGTACTTC
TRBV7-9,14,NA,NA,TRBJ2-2,CASSSRDGVWELFF,TGTGCCAGCAGCTCCCGGGACGGTGTCTGGGAGCTGTTTTTT
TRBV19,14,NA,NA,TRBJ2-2,CASQETANTGELFF,TGTGCCAGTCAGGAGACAGCGAACACCGGGGAGCTGTTTTTT